This entry is about one TCR beta chain. Its specificity is not known. These data originate in a study of post-analysis software for immune sequencing data. Study-level findings and limits: Higher frequency in patients than in controls was seen for several TRBV segments, with TRBV5-6, TRBV5-1 and TRBV20-1 among them.

Unique molecular identifiers were carried by the TCR beta cDNA libraries. MiXCR, applied by TCRdb to the PCR reads, yields one record per CDR3 protein. This table holds 820,000 or so distinct CDR3 sequences, around 53% found once. CDR1 LGHDT and CDR2 YNNKEL come from the germline V gene (reference sequence). There are 14 residues in the CDR3. The chain joins TRBV3-1 to TRBJ2-4; 7 nucleotides agree with TRBD2. The J call is doubtful: the DNA matches TRBJ2-7 better. The receptor's source is a girl aged 5 to 17 with multiple sclerosis. The material sequenced was blood. CDR3 protein: CASSLMAGVYEQYF. As DNA, the CDR3 is TGTGCCAGCAGCCTGATGGCGGGGGTCTACGAGCAGTACTTC.